The sequence of this T cell receptor beta chain was determined in a study of blood T cells in healthy people across ages. Through a sample-barcoded 5' primer and a J-beta primer mix, a second PCR was run for roughly 6 to 11 cycles. Each of the cDNA molecules was tagged by a template-switch adaptor with 12 random nucleotides. MiXCR, applied by TCRdb to the 5' RACE reads, yields one record per CDR3 protein. The table lists about 620,000 distinct CDR3 sequences, more than 45% of them singletons. A minimum of 7 million PBMCs was isolated per sample. Overall study results and limits: PBMCs left unsorted prevented a conclusive naive versus antigen-experienced comparison. Lack of knowledge of donor CMV status possibly confounded expanded clonotype changes.

This CDR3 has 14 amino acids. Germline CDR1 reads SGHDN; CDR2 reads FVKESK. Trimming shortened V by 3 bases and J by 2 bases, and 9 bases separated the two germline ends. On this clonotype: The target antigen is unknown.

The sample taken for sequencing was blood. The sequence was collected from a woman older than 75 in good health. This chain joins TRBV14 and TRBJ2-3; D remains ambiguous. CDR3: CASSHRQYTDTQYF. CDR3 DNA: TGTGCCAGCAGCCACAGGCAGTACACAGATACGCAGTATTTT.